This T cell receptor (beta chain) was recorded in a study of OX40 agonist ivuxolimab in advanced cancers. As for the study in general: Patients receiving dose escalation had hepatocellular carcinoma, melanoma, renal cell or head and neck cancer.

Clones were read by immunoSEQ multiplex PCR, and TCRdb kept only the in-frame ones, dropping some. This sample has tens of thousands of clones, with roughly 87% found just once. Exclusion of a patient followed from autoimmune disease history or systemic immunosuppression. CDR1 and CDR2 (germline): MNHEY, SVGAGI. This CDR3 is 14 amino acids long. J was trimmed by 6 bases and V by 9 bases; bases with no gene match: 14. The input for sequencing was CD4+ or CD8+ T cells sorted from blood, taken in a trial of the OX40 agonist ivuxolimab. The chain combines TRBV6-5 with TRBJ2-7, with 7 bases that match TRBD2. This TCR was sampled from an adult with an advanced solid tumor such as melanoma, head and neck, liver or kidney cancer. The CDR3 loop is CASKPGLTNAEQYF. DNA for the CDR3: TGTGCCAGTAAACCGGGACTAACTAATGCCGAGCAGTACTTC.